This T cell receptor beta chain was sequenced for a study of spatial heterogeneity in lung cancer. Background on the study: A consistent excess of beta-chain over alpha-chain sequences was detected. Each distinct TCR and UMI combination averaged more than ten appearances in raw reads.

Findings and caveats of the study: Detection of ubiquitous tumor TCRs in blood was higher at resection than follow-up.

Germline CDR1 reads SGDLS; CDR2 reads YYNGEE. This CDR3 spans 14 amino acids. J gave up 7 bases and V 0 bases, and 3 bases lay outside the gene matches. This sample's time point: sample taken at primary tumor resection. From tumor, nontumor lung or frozen PBMC, whole RNA was taken unsorted for sequencing. The donor population consisted of more than 55 patients with untreated, early-stage non-small cell lung cancer. This clonotype was seen repeatedly, ten times or more. The antigen remains unidentified. TCRdb redid the calling of the 5' RACE reads with MiXCR, one entry per CDR3 protein. Of around 60,000 distinct CDR3 sequences listed, about 8% are singletons.

Sequencing was performed on PBMCs, taken at surgery. This TCR derives from a female donor with early-stage non-small cell lung cancer. This chain links TRBV9 with TRBJ1-4; 7 bases fit TRBD1. CDR3 sequence: CASSVDRGGEKLFF. As DNA, the CDR3 is TGTGCCAGCAGCGTAGACAGGGGAGGTGAAAAACTGTTTTTT. The full variable domain, completed using reference TRBV9 and TRBJ1-4, is DSGVTQTPKHLITATGQRVTLRCSPRSGDLSVYWYQQSLDQGLQFLIQYYNGEERAKGNILERFSAQQFPDLHSELNLSSLELGDSALYFCASSVDRGGEKLFFGSGTQLSVL.